The clone carrying this TCR beta chain has just a few counts. The data were obtained in a study of shared clonotypes between healthy human individuals. Study-wide context: Three plates each covered CD4 naive and memory; CD8 naive two, CD8 memory one.

V gave up 3 bases and J gave up 0 bases; unmatched junction bases: 5. Germline values: CDR1 SNHLY, CDR2 FYNNEI. The CDR3 is 16 residues long. Repertoires were generated with immunoSEQ multiplex PCR, while TCRdb's copy carries only in-frame clones and drops some. Of around 2.5 million clones in the sample, over 85% were seen once. The source material was naive CD4+ T cells from PBMCs. Subset in this sample: CD45RA+ positively selected. The clonotype originates from a man aged 18 to 30 in good health. Some clones in this sample may be carry-over from other donors' samples. This sequence joins TRBV2 and TRBJ1-3, with TRBD1 matching over 7 bases. CDR3 amino acids: CASSDRTGFSGNTIYF. For the CDR3, the DNA is TGTGCCAGCAGTGACCGGACAGGCTTCTCTGGAAACACCATATATTTT.